This TCR beta chain is from a study of cytotoxic CD8 clonotypes in ibrutinib-treated CLL. Study background: Response sampling took place at median roughly twelve months of treatment, range 6 to 36. Mean values per sample were roughly 250,000 productive templates and about 94,000 productive rearrangements.

Study-wide results and caveats: Clonality rose at ibrutinib response, held steady in sustained remission, and fell toward baseline at progression.

About this clone: Antigen unknown.

Deep sequencing aimed at 1 in 200,000 to 1 in 1 million T cells' resolution. Assay used: immunoSEQ multiplex PCR; TCRdb lists only in-frame clones, some missing. The top ten hold 3.3% of the sample, which has approximately 120,000 clones, around 80% seen once. The germline CDR1 and CDR2 sequences are LNHDA and SQIVND (reference sequence). The CDR3 covers 15 residues. The ends lost 5 bases at V and 7 bases at J; junction bases unmatched: 8. The material sequenced was PBMCs, taken after 24 months of ibrutinib treatment. This chain joins TRBV19 and TRBJ2-1; 10 positions match TRBD1. The origin of this receptor is a human donor with chronic lymphocytic leukemia. DNA for the CDR3: TGTGCCAGTAGTCCTGCGGGACAGGGGAAAAATGAGCAGTTCTTC. Its translation is CASSPAGQGKNEQFF. Supplemented by reference TRBV19 and TRBJ2-1, the full variable domain reads DGGITQSPKYLFRKEGQNVTLSCEQNLNHDAMYWYRQDPGQGLRLIYYSQIVNDFQKGDIAEGYSVSREKKESFPLTVTSAQKNPTAFYLCASSPAGQGKNEQFFGPGTRLTVL.